Shown below are 11 T cell receptor beta chains from a single sample sequenced in a study of T cell responses to AZD1222 COVID-19 vaccine. Produced via immunoSEQ multiplex PCR; TCRdb's table is partial and in-frame only. The sample has 90,000 to 150,000 clones, approximately 88% seen once. The material was peripheral blood, obtained on day 0 of AZD1222 vaccination. These receptors all stem from an adult in good health.

This clone was counted only a few times. This sequence joins TRBV12-3 or TRBV12-4 and TRBJ1-4; 7 nucleotides agree with TRBD1. The V segment lost 3 bases and the J segment 6 bases; nucleotides outside the gene matches: 1. CDR3 length: 13 amino acids. CDR3: CASSFGTDEKLFF. The CDR3 bases are TGTGCCAGCAGTTTTGGGACAGATGAAAAACTGTTTTTT.

The V gene is TRBV19, the J gene TRBJ2-5; the D gene is possibly TRBD1 (6 bases). V lost 6 bases to trimming and J lost 3 bases, with 8 bases between them. The CDR3 is made up of 12 amino acids. Looked up from germline, CDR1 is LNHDA and CDR2 is SQIVND (reference sequence). This chain's CDR3 is CASSNREETQYF. CDR3 coding DNA: TGTGCCAGTAGCAACAGGGAAGAGACCCAGTACTTC.

This clone was found a few times. CDR3 region: CASSPQANYGYTF. The CDR3 nucleotides are TGTGCCAGCTCACCCCAGGCAAACTATGGCTACACCTTC. This chain joins TRBV18 and TRBJ1-2; no clear D. Per germline, CDR1 KGHSH and CDR2 LQKENI. This CDR3 region has 13 residues. V lost 3 bases to trimming and J lost 2 bases, with 7 bases between them.

The chain has TRBV7-9 and TRBJ2-5; D may be TRBD1 (6 bases). This CDR3 spans 13 amino acids. V was cut by 7 bases and J by 2 bases, with 11 bases left in between. Germline assignment: CDR1 SEHNR and CDR2 FQNEAQ (reference sequence). CDR3 DNA: TGTGCCAGCACTGGACAGCCACAAGAGACCCAGTACTTC. It is translated as CASTGQPQETQYF. Full variable domain (outside the CDR3, taken from reference TRBV7-9 and TRBJ2-5): DTGVSQNPRHKITKRGQNVTFRCDPISEHNRLYWYRQTLGQGPEFLTYFQNEAQLEKSRLLSDRFSAERPKGSFSTLEIQRTEQGDSAMYLCASTGQPQETQYFGPGTRLLVL.

This chain links TRBV12-3 or TRBV12-4 with TRBJ1-1; tentatively, D is TRBD1 (6 bases). V lost 7 bases, J lost 10 bases, and 19 bases lay in between. This CDR3 comprises 13 residues. CDR3 bases: TGTGCCAGCACTCAAGGACAGCACCTAGGAGCTTTCTTT. Its protein is CASTQGQHLGAFF.

The V gene is TRBV5-1, the J gene TRBJ1-1, with D unclear. V was clipped by 3 bases and J by 0 bases, with 15 bases between them. Germline V gene sequence: CDR1 SGHRS, CDR2 YFSETQ. The CDR3 runs to 16 residues. The CDR3: CASSSNTGSMNTEAFF. DNA of the CDR3: TGCGCCAGCAGCTCCAATACGGGATCAATGAACACTGAAGCTTTCTTT.

This chain links TRBV9 with TRBJ1-3; D ambiguous. This CDR3 is built from 13 residues. Germline CDR1 reads SGDLS; CDR2 reads YYNGEE. V lost 0 bases, J lost 3 bases, and 4 bases lay in between. The chain's CDR3 is CASSVGYGNTIYF. CDR3 DNA: TGTGCCAGCAGCGTAGGGTATGGAAACACCATATATTTT.

The chain joins TRBV6-2 or TRBV6-3 to TRBJ1-5, with 8 bases matching TRBD1. This CDR3 is 16 amino acids long. Germline CDR1 is MNHEY and CDR2 is SVGEGT. Unmatched junction bases numbered 8, after V lost 6 bases and J lost 1 base. CDR3 nucleotide sequence: TGTGCCAGCAGCGCCACAGGGGGAGGAAGCAATCAGCCCCAGCATTTT. The encoded protein is CASSATGGGSNQPQHF.

In this sample, this clone turned up a few times. This CDR3 reads CSARDNSEAFF. The CDR3 region has the DNA TGCAGTGCTAGAGATAACAGCGAAGCTTTCTTT. The chain has TRBV20-1 and TRBJ1-1; D is undetermined. The CDR3 length is 11 residues. The germline V gene has CDR1 DFQATT and CDR2 SNEGSKA (reference sequence). The V end was cut by 0 bases, the J end by 8 bases, with 7 bases between.

J is TRBJ2-7 and V is TRBV6-4; D not resolved. The CDR3 has 12 residues. Trimming took off 2 bases at V and 10 bases at J, with 12 bases between the two ends. The germline V gene encodes CDR1 MRHNA and CDR2 SNTAGT. The CDR3 protein is CASSDRGRSQYF. The CDR3 DNA reads as TGTGCCAGCAGTGACCGCGGAAGAAGTCAGTACTTC.

This chain uses TRBV9 with TRBJ1-1; a weak D match, TRBD1 (6 bases). V lost 0 bases and J lost 10, with 16 bases in between. The CDR3 has 14 amino acids. Germline values: CDR1 SGDLS, CDR2 YYNGEE. CDR3 residues: CASSVAGSGDAAFF. The CDR3 DNA is TGTGCCAGCAGCGTAGCGGGGTCAGGGGACGCAGCTTTCTTT.